This TCR beta chain was obtained from a study of cytomegalovirus exposure and HLA in healthy donors. Study in general: Most donors, 70% to 85% of 398 genotyped, fell in the Caucasian-associated ancestry cluster.

This CDR3 contains 15 residues. The germline CDR1 and CDR2 sequences are SGDLS and YYNGEE. V trimming: 7 bases; J trimming: 0 bases; junction bases outside the gene matches: 5. Primers for the PCR totalled 60 Vbeta and 13 Jbeta. Original handling: It was a later analysis that counted 79 million or so unique TCR beta chains, of which 9.5 million to 14 million were shared. Using immunoSEQ multiplex PCR, the repertoire was profiled, and TCRdb retains in-frame clones only, with some absent. V and J calls and clone size follow that table, whereas D and trimming were derived from the DNA. The table lists approximately 140,000 clones, approximately 71% of them singletons. About this clone itself: The antigen is undetermined.

Study results and limitations: Excluded: some indistinguishable V segments such as TRBV6-2 and TRBV6-3. Analysis performed later found roughly 18,000 TCR beta sequences associated with HLA alleles at 0.05 false discovery rate.

This TCR came from a woman in her sixties or seventies in good health and CMV-seronegative. Sequencing input: PBMCs. The J gene is TRBJ2-3, the V gene TRBV9, with 10 bases that match TRBD2. The DNA of the CDR3 is TGTGCCAGCGGGAGTAGCGGGGGGAGCACAGATACGCAGTATTTT. It yields the protein CASGSSGGSTDTQYF.